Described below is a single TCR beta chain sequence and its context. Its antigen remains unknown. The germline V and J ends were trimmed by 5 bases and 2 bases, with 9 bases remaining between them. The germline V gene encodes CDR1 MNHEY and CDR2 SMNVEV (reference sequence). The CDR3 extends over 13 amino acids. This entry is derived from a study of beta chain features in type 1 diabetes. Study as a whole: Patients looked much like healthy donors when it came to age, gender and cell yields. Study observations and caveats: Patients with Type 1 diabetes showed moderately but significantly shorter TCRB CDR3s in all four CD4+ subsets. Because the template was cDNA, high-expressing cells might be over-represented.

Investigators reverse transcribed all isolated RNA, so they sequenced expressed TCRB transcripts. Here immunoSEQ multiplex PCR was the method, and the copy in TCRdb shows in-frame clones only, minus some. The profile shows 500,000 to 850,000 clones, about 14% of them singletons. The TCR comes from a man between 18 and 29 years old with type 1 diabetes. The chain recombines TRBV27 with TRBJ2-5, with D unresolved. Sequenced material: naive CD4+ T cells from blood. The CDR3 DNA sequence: TGTGCCAGCAGTCCCCGGTGGCAAGAGACCCAGTACTTC. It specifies CASSPRWQETQYF.